The 9 T cell receptor beta chains reported below all come from one sample, sequenced in a study of cytomegalovirus exposure and HLA in healthy donors. Primers included in the PCR were 60 Vbeta and 13 Jbeta primers. Repertoires were generated with immunoSEQ multiplex PCR, while TCRdb's copy carries only in-frame clones and drops some. The data hold about 130,000 clones, with 82% observed a single time. The sequencing sample was made of PBMCs. These receptors originate from a boy between 2 and 10 years old in good health and CMV-seronegative.

The chain employs TRBV30 and TRBJ1-1; 8 bases match TRBD1. The ends lost 5 bases at V and 0 bases at J; junction bases unmatched: 8. Per the germline V gene, CDR1 is GTSNPN and CDR2 is SVGIG (reference sequence). The CDR3 covers 15 residues. CDR3 amino acids: CAWLLEGQVNTEAFF. The CDR3 DNA is TGTGCCTGGTTATTGGAGGGACAGGTGAACACTGAAGCTTTCTTT.

A remark on this clone: Sequence at one end of the junction differs from germline and may be a read error. V and J are TRBV7-9 and TRBJ1-2; possible D gene TRBD1, 6 bases. The CDR3 sequence is 13 residues long. CDR1 is SEHNR and CDR2 is FQNEAQ in the germline V gene (reference sequence). DNA for the CDR3: TGTTCCAGCAGCTTTGAGGGGGTAGCGGGCTACACCTTC. It encodes CSSSFEGVAGYTF.

The chain carries TRBV9 and TRBJ2-5; a weak D match, TRBD1 (6 bases). CDR1 and CDR2 (germline): SGDLS, YYNGEE. V lost 6 bases, J lost 2 bases, and 11 bases lay in between. The CDR3 totals 13 residues. CDR3 sequence reads: CASNSDRQETQYF. CDR3 DNA: TGTGCCAGCAACTCGGACAGACAAGAGACCCAGTACTTC.

The chain links TRBV5-1 to TRBJ1-4; 9 nucleotides line up with TRBD1. The V gene's germline CDR1 is SGHRS and CDR2 YFSETQ. This CDR3 comprises 16 residues. The junction had 5 bases not matched to a gene; V was cut back by 1 base and J by 4 bases. CDR3: CASSLNRGRGNEKLFF. The CDR3 bases are TGCGCCAGCAGCTTGAACAGGGGGCGCGGTAATGAAAAACTGTTTTTT.

This clone was picked up one time. This rearrangement joins TRBV9 to TRBJ1-2; D unresolved. The CDR3 loop spans 15 amino acids. Trimming removed 0 bases at V and 4 bases at J, with 13 bases between. The germline CDR1 and CDR2 sequences are SGDLS and YYNGEE. The CDR3 spells CASSVVRALPYGYTF. CDR3 sequence (DNA): TGTGCCAGCAGCGTAGTGAGGGCATTACCCTATGGCTACACCTTC.

V is TRBV6-4 and J is TRBJ2-1; D not resolved. The germline CDR1 and CDR2 sequences are MRHNA and SNTAGT. V lost 2 bases to trimming and J lost 0 bases, with 8 bases between them. The CDR3 has 15 amino acids. The CDR3 is CASSDIAASYNEQFF. The CDR3 bases are TGTGCCAGCAGTGACATAGCCGCCTCCTACAATGAGCAGTTCTTC.

The chain employs TRBV5-1 and TRBJ2-3, with 10 bases that match TRBD1. J lost 4 bases, V lost 2 bases, and 7 bases had no gene match. The CDR3 is 16 amino acids. The germline gives CDR1 SGHRS, CDR2 YFSETQ. The CDR3 coding sequence is TGCGCCAGCAGCTTCTCCGGACAGGGGGGCCCAGATACGCAGTATTTT. This codes for CASSFSGQGGPDTQYF. Full variable domain (remainder filled in from reference TRBV5-1 and TRBJ2-3): KAGVTQTPRYLIKTRGQQVTLSCSPISGHRSVSWYQQTPGQGLQFLFEYFSETQRNKGNFPGRFSGRQFSNSRSEMNVSTLELGDSALYLCASSFSGQGGPDTQYFGPGTRLTVL.

This rearrangement joins TRBV29-1 to TRBJ2-5; tentative D call: TRBD1 (5 bases). Trimming removed 1 base at V and 4 bases at J, with 7 bases between. Germline V gives CDR1 SQVTM, CDR2 ANQGSEA. This CDR3 has 12 residues. This CDR3 is CSVEGQPETQYF. The CDR3 coding sequence is TGCAGCGTTGAAGGACAGCCAGAGACCCAGTACTTC. The variable domain in full, completed from reference TRBV29-1 and TRBJ2-5, reads SAVISQKPSRDICQRGTSLTIQCQVDSQVTMMFWYRQQPGQSLTLIATANQGSEATYESGFVIDKFPISRPNLTFSTLTVSNMSPEDSSIYLCSVEGQPETQYFGPGTRLLVL.

The V call is TRBV5-1, the J call TRBJ2-2; TRBD2 is a possible D gene (6 bases). CDR3 length: 15 residues. Germline loops: CDR1 SGHRS, CDR2 YFSETQ. V was clipped by 5 bases and J by 5 bases, with 16 bases between them. CDR3 sequence reads: CASSRSPGRTGELFF. For the CDR3, the DNA is TGCGCCAGCAGTCGCTCTCCGGGGAGGACCGGGGAGCTGTTTTTT.